This TCR beta chain was observed in a study of blood T cell repertoires in COVID-19. Assay used: immunoSEQ multiplex PCR; TCRdb lists only in-frame clones, some missing. Of approximately 92,000 clones detected, roughly 82% appear once; the ten largest clones hold around 19%. Details on this clone: The sample holds other DNA sequences that translate to the same CDR3.

Material: peripheral blood. The source of this sequence is a man older than 75 with acute or convalescent COVID-19.

The CDR3 DNA reads as TGTGCCAGCAGCAGAACAGGGAACTATGGCTACACCTTC. It codes for CASSRTGNYGYTF. V usage is TRBV28 and J usage is TRBJ1-2, with D possibly matching TRBD1 (6 bases). The CDR3 extends over 13 amino acids. V shed 6 bases and J shed 2 bases, with 10 bases lying between them. From germline, CDR1 is MDHEN and CDR2 SYDVKM.